The clone carrying this T cell receptor (beta chain) occurred once. This specimen comes from a study of blood T cell repertoires in COVID-19. As for the study in general: Samples came from the United States, Italy and Spain, spanning acute and convalescent COVID-19. T cells, B-cell-depleted T cells, or PBMCs supplied cDNA or gDNA.

V lost 5 bases to trimming and J lost 7 bases; unmatched junction nucleotides: 6. Looked up from germline, CDR1 is SEHNR and CDR2 is FQNEAQ (reference sequence). The CDR3 totals 15 residues. Per the authors' pipeline: Counts of nucleated cells, estimated from reference gene primer amplification, were obtained. Sequencing was performed with immunoSEQ multiplex PCR; in TCRdb, only in-frame clones are kept and a portion is missing. The V and J calls and clone size were taken over from that table, and D and trimming were inferred from the DNA. The sample contains a few hundred thousand clones, over 85% of which appear only once. Recruited during active infection, patients (from Seattle) were subsequently followed longitudinally.

The sample was peripheral blood. The chain employs TRBV7-9 and TRBJ1-6; 9 bases align to TRBD1. This clonotype was obtained from a woman aged 55-69 years with COVID-19, enrolled during active disease. In nucleotides, the CDR3 is TGTGCCAGCAGCCCTCCCGGGACAGGGAATTCACCCCTCCACTTT. Encoded protein: CASSPPGTGNSPLHF.